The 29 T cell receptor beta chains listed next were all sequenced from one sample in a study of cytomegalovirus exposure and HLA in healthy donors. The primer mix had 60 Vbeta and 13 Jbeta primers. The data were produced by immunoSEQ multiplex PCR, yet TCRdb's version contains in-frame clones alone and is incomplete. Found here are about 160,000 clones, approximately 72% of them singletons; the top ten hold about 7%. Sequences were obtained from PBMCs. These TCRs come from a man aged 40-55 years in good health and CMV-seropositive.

The CDR3 loop reads CASNWGGAADTQYF. Here the CDR3 DNA reads TGTGCCAGCAACTGGGGGGGGGCAGCAGATACGCAGTATTTT. The V and J genes are TRBV4-2 and TRBJ2-3, with a weak D call TRBD2 (7 bases). V was shortened by 7 bases and J by 4 bases, with 15 bases between the two germline ends. Germline V gives CDR1 LGHNA, CDR2 YNFKEQ. CDR3 length: 14 residues.

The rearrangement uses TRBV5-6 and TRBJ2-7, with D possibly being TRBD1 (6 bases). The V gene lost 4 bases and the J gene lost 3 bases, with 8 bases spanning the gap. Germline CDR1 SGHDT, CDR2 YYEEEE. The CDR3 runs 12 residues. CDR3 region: CASSTQGYEQYF. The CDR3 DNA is TGTGCCAGCAGCACACAGGGCTACGAGCAGTACTTC. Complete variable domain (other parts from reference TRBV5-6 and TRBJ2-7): DAGVTQSPTHLIKTRGQQVTLRCSPKSGHDTVSWYQQALGQGPQFIFQYYEEEERQRGNFPDRFSGHQFPNYSSELNVNALLLGDSALYLCASSTQGYEQYFGPGTRLTVT.

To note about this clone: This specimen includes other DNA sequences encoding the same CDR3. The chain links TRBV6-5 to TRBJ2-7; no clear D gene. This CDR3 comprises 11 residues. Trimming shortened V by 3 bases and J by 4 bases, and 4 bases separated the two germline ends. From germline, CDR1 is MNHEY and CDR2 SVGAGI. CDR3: CASSYLYEQYF. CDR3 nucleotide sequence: TGTGCCAGCAGTTATCTGTACGAGCAGTACTTC.

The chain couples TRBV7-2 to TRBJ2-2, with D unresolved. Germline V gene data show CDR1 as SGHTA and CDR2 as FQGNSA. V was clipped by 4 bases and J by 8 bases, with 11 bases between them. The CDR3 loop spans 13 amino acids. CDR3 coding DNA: TGTGCCAGCAGCTCCATCAGTCGAGGGGAGCTGTTTTTT. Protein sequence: CASSSISRGELFF.

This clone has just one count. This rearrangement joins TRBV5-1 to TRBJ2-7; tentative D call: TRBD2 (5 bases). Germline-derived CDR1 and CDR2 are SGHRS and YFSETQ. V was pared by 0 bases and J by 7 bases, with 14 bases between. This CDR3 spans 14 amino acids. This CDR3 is CASSLESHPGEQYF. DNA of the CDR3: TGCGCCAGCAGCTTGGAGTCCCATCCGGGGGAGCAGTACTTC.

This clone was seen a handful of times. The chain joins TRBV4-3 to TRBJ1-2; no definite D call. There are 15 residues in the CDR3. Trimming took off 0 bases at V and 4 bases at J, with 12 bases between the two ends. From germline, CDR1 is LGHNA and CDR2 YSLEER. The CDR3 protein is CASSQDRGISYGYTF. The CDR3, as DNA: TGCGCCAGCAGCCAAGATCGAGGGATATCCTATGGCTACACCTTC.

CDR3 sequence reads: CASSFDSYEQYF. Written as DNA, the CDR3 is TGCGCCAGCAGCTTTGACAGCTACGAGCAGTACTTC. The chain recombines TRBV5-1 with TRBJ2-7; D possibly corresponds to TRBD1 (5 bases). There are 12 residues in the CDR3. Germline CDR1 reads SGHRS; CDR2 reads YFSETQ. The V end was cut by 2 bases, the J end by 3 bases, with 6 bases between.

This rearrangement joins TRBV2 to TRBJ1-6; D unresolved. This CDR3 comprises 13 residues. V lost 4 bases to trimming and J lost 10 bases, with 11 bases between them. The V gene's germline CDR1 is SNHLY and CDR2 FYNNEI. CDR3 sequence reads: CASSGRVGSPLHF. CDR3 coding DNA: TGTGCCAGCAGTGGTCGGGTAGGATCACCCCTCCACTTT.

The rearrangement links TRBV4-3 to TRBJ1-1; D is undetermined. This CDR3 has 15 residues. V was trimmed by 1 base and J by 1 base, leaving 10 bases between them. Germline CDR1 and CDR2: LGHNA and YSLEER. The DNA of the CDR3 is TGCGCCAGCAGCCAAGTCGCACGGTCGAACACTGAAGCTTTCTTT. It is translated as CASSQVARSNTEAFF.

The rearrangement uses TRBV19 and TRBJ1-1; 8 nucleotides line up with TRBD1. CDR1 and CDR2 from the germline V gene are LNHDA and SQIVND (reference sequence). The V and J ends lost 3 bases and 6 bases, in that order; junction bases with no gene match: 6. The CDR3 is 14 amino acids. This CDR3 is CASSIAADRAEAFF. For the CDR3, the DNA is TGTGCCAGTAGTATTGCAGCGGACAGGGCTGAAGCTTTCTTT. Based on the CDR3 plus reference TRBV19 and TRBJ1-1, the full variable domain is DGGITQSPKYLFRKEGQNVTLSCEQNLNHDAMYWYRQDPGQGLRLIYYSQIVNDFQKGDIAEGYSVSREKKESFPLTVTSAQKNPTAFYLCASSIAADRAEAFFGQGTRLTVV.

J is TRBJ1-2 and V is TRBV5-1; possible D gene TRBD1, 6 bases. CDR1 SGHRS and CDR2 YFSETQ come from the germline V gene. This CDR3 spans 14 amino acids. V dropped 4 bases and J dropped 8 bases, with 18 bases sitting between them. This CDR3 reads CASSPVQGLRGYTF. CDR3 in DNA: TGCGCCAGCAGCCCGGTCCAGGGGCTCCGAGGCTACACCTTC.

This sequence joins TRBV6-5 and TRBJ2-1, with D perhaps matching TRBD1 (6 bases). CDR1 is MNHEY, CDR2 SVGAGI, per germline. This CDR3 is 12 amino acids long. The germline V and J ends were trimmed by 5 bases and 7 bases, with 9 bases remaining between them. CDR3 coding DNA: TGTGCCAGCAGTAAACAGGGTAATGAGCAGTTCTTC. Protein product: CASSKQGNEQFF.

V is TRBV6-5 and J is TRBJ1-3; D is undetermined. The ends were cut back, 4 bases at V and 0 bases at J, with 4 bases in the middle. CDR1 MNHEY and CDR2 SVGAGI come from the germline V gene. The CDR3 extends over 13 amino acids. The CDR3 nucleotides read TGTGCCAGCAGTTCGTTCTCTGGAAACACCATATATTTT. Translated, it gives CASSSFSGNTIYF.

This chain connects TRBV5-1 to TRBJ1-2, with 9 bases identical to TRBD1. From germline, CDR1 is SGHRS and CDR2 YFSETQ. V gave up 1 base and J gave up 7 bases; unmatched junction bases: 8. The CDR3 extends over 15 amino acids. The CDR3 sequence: CASSLPGQGLIGYTF. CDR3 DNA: TGCGCCAGCAGCTTGCCGGGACAGGGATTAATTGGCTACACCTTC.

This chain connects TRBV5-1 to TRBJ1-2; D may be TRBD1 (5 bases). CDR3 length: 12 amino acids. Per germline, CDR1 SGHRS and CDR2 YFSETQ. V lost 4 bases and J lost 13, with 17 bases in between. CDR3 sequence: CASSPAVGLATF. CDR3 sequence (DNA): TGCGCCAGCAGCCCGGCGGTGGGGCTTGCCACCTTC.

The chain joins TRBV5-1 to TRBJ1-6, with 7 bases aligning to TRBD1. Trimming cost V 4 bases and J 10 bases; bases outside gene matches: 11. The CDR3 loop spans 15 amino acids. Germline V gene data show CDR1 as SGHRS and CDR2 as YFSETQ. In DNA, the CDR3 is TGCGCCAGCAGCCCGACAGGGCCCAACCTGTCACCCCTCCACTTT. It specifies CASSPTGPNLSPLHF.

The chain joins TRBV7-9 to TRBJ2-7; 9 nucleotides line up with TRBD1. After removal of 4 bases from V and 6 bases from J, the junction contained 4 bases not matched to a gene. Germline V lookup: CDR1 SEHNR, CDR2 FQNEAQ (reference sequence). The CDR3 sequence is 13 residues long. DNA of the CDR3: TGTGCCAGCAGCTCTGGACAGGGGCGCGAGCAGTACTTC. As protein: CASSSGQGREQYF.

The CDR3 DNA follows: TGTGCCAGCAGCCCCCCCGGACAGGGAAACTATGGCTACACCTTC. This sequence encodes CASSPPGQGNYGYTF. The gene calls are TRBV4-2 and TRBJ1-2, with TRBD1 matching over 8 bases. Germline CDR1 reads LGHNA; CDR2 reads YNFKEQ. This CDR3 region has 15 residues. The V and J ends lost 4 bases and 2 bases, in that order; junction bases with no gene match: 6.

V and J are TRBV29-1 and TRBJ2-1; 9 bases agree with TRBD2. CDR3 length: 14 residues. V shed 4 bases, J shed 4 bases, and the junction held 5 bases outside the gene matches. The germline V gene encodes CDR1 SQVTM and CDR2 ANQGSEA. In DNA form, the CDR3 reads TGCAGCGTTGCCGTTAGCGGGGGATACAATGAGCAGTTCTTC. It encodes CSVAVSGGYNEQFF.

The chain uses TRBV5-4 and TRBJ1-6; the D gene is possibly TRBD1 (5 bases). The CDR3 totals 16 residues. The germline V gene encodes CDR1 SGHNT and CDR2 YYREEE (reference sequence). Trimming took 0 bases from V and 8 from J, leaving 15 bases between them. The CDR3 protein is CASSLGAGVIDSPLHF. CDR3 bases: TGTGCCAGCAGCTTGGGAGCGGGGGTCATCGATTCACCCCTCCACTTT.

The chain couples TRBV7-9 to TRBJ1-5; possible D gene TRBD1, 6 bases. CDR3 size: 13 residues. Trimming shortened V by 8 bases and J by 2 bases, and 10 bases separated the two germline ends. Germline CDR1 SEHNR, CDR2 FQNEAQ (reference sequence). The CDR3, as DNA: TGTGCCAGCGGCAGGGGTGGCAATCAGCCCCAGCATTTT. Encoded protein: CASGRGGNQPQHF. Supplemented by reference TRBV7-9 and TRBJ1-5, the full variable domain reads DTGVSQNPRHKITKRGQNVTFRCDPISEHNRLYWYRQTLGQGPEFLTYFQNEAQLEKSRLLSDRFSAERPKGSFSTLEIQRTEQGDSAMYLCASGRGGNQPQHFGDGTRLSIL.

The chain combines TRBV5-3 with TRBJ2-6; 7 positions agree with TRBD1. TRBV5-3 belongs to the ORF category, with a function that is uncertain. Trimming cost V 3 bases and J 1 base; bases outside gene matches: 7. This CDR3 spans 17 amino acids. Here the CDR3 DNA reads TGTGCCAGAAGCTATGGGGACAGTCGGTCTGGGGCCAACGTCCTGACTTTC. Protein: CARSYGDSRSGANVLTF.

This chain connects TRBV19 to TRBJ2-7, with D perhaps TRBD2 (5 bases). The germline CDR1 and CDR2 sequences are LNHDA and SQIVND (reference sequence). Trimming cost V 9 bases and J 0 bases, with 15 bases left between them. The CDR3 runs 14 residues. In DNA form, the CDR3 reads TGTGCCAGCCGGTCTCGGGGAGCCTCCTACGAGCAGTACTTC. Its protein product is CASRSRGASYEQYF. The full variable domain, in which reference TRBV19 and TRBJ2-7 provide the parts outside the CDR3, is DGGITQSPKYLFRKEGQNVTLSCEQNLNHDAMYWYRQDPGQGLRLIYYSQIVNDFQKGDIAEGYSVSREKKESFPLTVTSAQKNPTAFYLCASRSRGASYEQYFGPGTRLTVT.

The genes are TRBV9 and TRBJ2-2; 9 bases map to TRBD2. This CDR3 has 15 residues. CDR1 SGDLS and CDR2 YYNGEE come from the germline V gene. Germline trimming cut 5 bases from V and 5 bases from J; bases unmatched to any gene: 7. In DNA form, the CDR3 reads TGTGCCAGCAGTTTAGCGGGGGTACGAACCGGGGAGCTGTTTTTT. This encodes CASSLAGVRTGELFF. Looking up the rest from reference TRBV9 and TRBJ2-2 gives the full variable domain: DSGVTQTPKHLITATGQRVTLRCSPRSGDLSVYWYQQSLDQGLQFLIQYYNGEERAKGNILERFSAQQFPDLHSELNLSSLELGDSALYFCASSLAGVRTGELFFGEGSRLTVL.

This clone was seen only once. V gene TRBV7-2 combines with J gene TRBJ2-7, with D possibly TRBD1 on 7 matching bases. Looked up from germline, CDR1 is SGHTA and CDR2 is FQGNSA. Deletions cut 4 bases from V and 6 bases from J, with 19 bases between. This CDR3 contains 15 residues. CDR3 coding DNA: TGTGCCAGCAGCTCTGACTACAGGGGAGCGGGCGAGCAGTACTTC. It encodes CASSSDYRGAGEQYF. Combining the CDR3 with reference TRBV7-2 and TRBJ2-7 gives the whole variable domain GAGVSQSPSNKVTEKGKDVELRCDPISGHTALYWYRQSLGQGLEFLIYFQGNSAPDKSGLPSDRFSAERTGGSVSTLTIQRTQQEDSAVYLCASSSDYRGAGEQYFGPGTRLTVT.

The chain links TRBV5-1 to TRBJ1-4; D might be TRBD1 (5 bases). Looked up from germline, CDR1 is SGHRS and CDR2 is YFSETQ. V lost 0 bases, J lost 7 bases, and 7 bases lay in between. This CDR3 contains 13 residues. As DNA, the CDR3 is TGCGCCAGCAGCTTGGCCGGGGGTGAAAAACTGTTTTTT. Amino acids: CASSLAGGEKLFF.

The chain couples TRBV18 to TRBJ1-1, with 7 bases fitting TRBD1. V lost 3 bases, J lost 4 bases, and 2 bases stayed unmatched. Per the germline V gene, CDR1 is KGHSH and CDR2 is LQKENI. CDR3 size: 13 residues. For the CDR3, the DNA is TGTGCCAGCTCACCGACAGGGATCACTGAAGCTTTCTTT. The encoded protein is CASSPTGITEAFF. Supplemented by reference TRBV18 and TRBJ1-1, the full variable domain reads NAGVMQNPRHLVRRRGQEARLRCSPMKGHSHVYWYRQLPEEGLKFMVYLQKENIIDESGMPKERFSAEFPKEGPSILRIQQVVRGDSAAYFCASSPTGITEAFFGQGTRLTVV.

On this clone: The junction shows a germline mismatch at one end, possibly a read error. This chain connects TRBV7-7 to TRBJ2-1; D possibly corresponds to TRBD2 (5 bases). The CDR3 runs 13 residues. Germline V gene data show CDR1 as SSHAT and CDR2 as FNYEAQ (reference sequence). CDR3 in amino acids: CASSLARNNEQFF. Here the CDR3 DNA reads TGTGCTAGCAGCTTAGCGAGAAACAATGAGCAGTTCTTC.

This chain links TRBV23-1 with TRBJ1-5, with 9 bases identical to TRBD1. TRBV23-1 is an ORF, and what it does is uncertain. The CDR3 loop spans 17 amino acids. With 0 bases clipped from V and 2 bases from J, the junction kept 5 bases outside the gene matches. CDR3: CASSQSMGQGGNQPQHF. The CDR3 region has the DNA TGCGCCAGCAGTCAATCGATGGGACAGGGAGGCAATCAGCCCCAGCATTTT.